These T cell receptor beta chains were read from a single sample in a study of vaccination and CD4 T cells after COVID-19. From the PCR reads, TCRdb called clonotypes with MiXCR, one entry per CDR3 protein. The table shows fewer than 5,500 distinct CDR3 sequences, with 40% to 50% occurring only once. Antigens for these TCRs are unknown. Sequencing used CD4+ T cells from blood, cultured in vitro, obtained after SARS-CoV-2 vaccination. All receptors derive from a human donor who had recovered from COVID-19. Each CDR3 is given with its conserved first and last residue. D genes are given only for firm matches. Size values are once, few and many counts, or a class for expanded clones, and some rows have none.

J: TRBJ2-7
V: TRBV20-1
size: .
D: .
DNA: TGCAGTGCCCGTCCCTACGAGCAGTACTTC
CDR3: CSARPYEQYF

J: TRBJ2-5
V: TRBV2
size: .
D: .
DNA: TGTGCCAGCAGTAACGGAGGAGAGACCCAGTACTTC
CDR3: CASSNGGETQYF

J: TRBJ2-1
V: TRBV15
size: once
D: TRBD2
DNA: TGTGCCACCAGCAGACCGGGTAGCGGGAGGGCCGGGAATGAGCAGTTCTTC
CDR3: CATSRPGSGRAGNEQFF

J: TRBJ1-1
V: TRBV20-1
size: .
D: .
DNA: TGCAGTGCTAGAGATCCTGGCAGGGAGGTTACTGAAGCTTTCTTT
CDR3: CSARDPGREVTEAFF

J: TRBJ2-1
V: TRBV27
size: .
D: .
DNA: TGTGCCAGCAGTTTTAGACGAATCAATGAGCAGTTCTTC
CDR3: CASSFRRINEQFF

J: TRBJ1-5
V: TRBV20-1
size: .
D: .
DNA: TGCAGTGCTAGAGGGGGCAGCAATCAGCCCCAGCATTTT
CDR3: CSARGGSNQPQHF

J: TRBJ2-6
V: TRBV7-8
size: .
D: .
DNA: TGTGCCAGCAGCCCGGGACGAATCCTAGGGCCCGGGGCCAACGTCCTGACTTTC
CDR3: CASSPGRILGPGANVLTF

J: TRBJ1-2
V: TRBV12-3/TRBV12-4
size: .
D: .
DNA: TGTGCCAGCAGCGACGGGACTCGGCAAAGTGGCTACACCTTC
CDR3: CASSDGTRQSGYTF

J: TRBJ1-2
V: TRBV6-2/TRBV6-3
size: .
D: .
DNA: TGTGCCAGCAGTCAGACAGGAGCTTATGGCTACACCTTC
CDR3: CASSQTGAYGYTF

J: TRBJ1-3
V: TRBV20-1
size: few
D: .
DNA: TGCAGTGCTATTAGGGGTACTGGAAACACCATATATTTT
CDR3: CSAIRGTGNTIYF

J: TRBJ2-1
V: TRBV11-2
size: few
D: TRBD2
DNA: TGTGCCAGCGCCCGAGGCGGGGGGGCCTCCTACAATGAGCAGTTCTTC
CDR3: CASARGGGASYNEQFF

J: TRBJ2-3
V: TRBV29-1
size: .
D: TRBD1
DNA: TGCAGCGTTGAGTCACAGGGGACGGTAACAGATACGCAGTATTTT
CDR3: CSVESQGTVTDTQYF

J: TRBJ1-1
V: TRBV29-1
size: few
D: TRBD1
DNA: TGCAGCGTTGGACAGGGGGCTGGCACTGAAGCTTTCTTT
CDR3: CSVGQGAGTEAFF

J: TRBJ1-3
V: TRBV7-2
size: .
D: .
DNA: TGTGCCAGCAGCTTATATCCATTCCAAGACACCATATATTTT
CDR3: CASSLYPFQDTIYF

J: TRBJ2-7
V: TRBV6-5
size: .
D: TRBD1
DNA: TGTGCCAGCAGTTACTCGCCCCCGACAGGGGTGTACGAGCAGTACTTC
CDR3: CASSYSPPTGVYEQYF

J: TRBJ2-7
V: TRBV18
size: .
D: .
DNA: TGTGCCAGCTCACCAGGGGGGCCCAACGAGCAGTACTTC
CDR3: CASSPGGPNEQYF

J: TRBJ2-1
V: TRBV7-6
size: .
D: TRBD2
DNA: TGTGCCAGCAGCTTAAAACTAGCGGAGGAGAATGAGCAGTTCTTC
CDR3: CASSLKLAEENEQFF

J: TRBJ2-4
V: TRBV28
size: few
D: .
DNA: TGTGCCAGCAGAACTCCTACAGAAAACATTCAGTACTTC
CDR3: CASRTPTENIQYF

J: TRBJ2-5
V: TRBV7-2
size: once
D: .
DNA: TGTGCCAGCAGCGTTAGGACTTTTCAAGAGACCCAGTACTTC
CDR3: CASSVRTFQETQYF

J: TRBJ1-2
V: TRBV7-2
size: .
D: .
DNA: TGTGCCAGCAGCTTAGTGGGGGAGGGGGTTGGCTACACCTTC
CDR3: CASSLVGEGVGYTF

J: TRBJ2-7
V: TRBV20-1
size: .
D: .
DNA: TGCAGTGCTCCCACGATTCGAGGAGGTAACTACGAGCAGTACTTC
CDR3: CSAPTIRGGNYEQYF

J: TRBJ2-1
V: TRBV20-1
size: once
D: .
DNA: TGCAGTGCTAGAGAGGAGGCGGGCGCAACCTACAATGAGCAGTTCTTC
CDR3: CSAREEAGATYNEQFF

J: TRBJ1-5
V: TRBV7-9
size: few
D: TRBD1
DNA: TGTGCCAGCAGCTCGGACAGGGGGTCTCCCAATCAGCCCCAGCATTTT
CDR3: CASSSDRGSPNQPQHF

J: TRBJ2-3
V: TRBV20-1
size: few
D: TRBD2
DNA: TGCAGTGCTCTCCGGGGTAGCGGGGGGACAGATACGCAGTATTTT
CDR3: CSALRGSGGTDTQYF

J: TRBJ2-5
V: TRBV5-1
size: .
D: .
DNA: TGCGCCAGCGCGCGGGACAACCAAGAGACCCAGTACTTC
CDR3: CASARDNQETQYF

J: TRBJ1-2
V: TRBV30
size: .
D: TRBD1
DNA: TGTGCCGGTGACAGGGGGCATGGCTACACCTTC
CDR3: CAGDRGHGYTF

J: TRBJ1-1
V: TRBV6-2/TRBV6-3
size: .
D: .
DNA: TGTGCCAGCAGGACGGTGGAGAACACTGAAGCTTTCTTT
CDR3: CASRTVENTEAFF

J: TRBJ2-3
V: TRBV7-8
size: .
D: .
DNA: TGTGCCAGCAGCCTCAAGCGAAGACAGGTGGACAACACAGATACGCAGTATTTT
CDR3: CASSLKRRQVDNTDTQYF

J: TRBJ2-7
V: TRBV2
size: .
D: .
DNA: TGTGCCAGCAAGACAGGAGGGTACTACGAGCAGTACTTC
CDR3: CASKTGGYYEQYF

J: TRBJ1-2
V: TRBV18
size: .
D: .
DNA: TGTGCCAGCTCACCCGGGGACGGCATTAACTATGGCTACACCTTC
CDR3: CASSPGDGINYGYTF

J: TRBJ1-5
V: TRBV24-1
size: .
D: .
DNA: TGTGCCACCAGTGACCCGCAAGGGGATAGCAATCAGCCCCAGCATTTT
CDR3: CATSDPQGDSNQPQHF

J: TRBJ2-7
V: TRBV6-1
size: few
D: .
DNA: TGTGCCAGCAGTGAAGAAAAGGGCAGCGAGCAGTACTTC
CDR3: CASSEEKGSEQYF

J: TRBJ2-1
V: TRBV20-1
size: few
D: TRBD1
DNA: TGCAGCCCCGGACAGGGGGAAGGTGAGCAGTTCTTC
CDR3: CSPGQGEGEQFF

J: TRBJ1-2
V: TRBV20-1
size: few
D: .
DNA: TGCAGTGCATCCTGGGGAGTGGGCGATGGCTACACCTTC
CDR3: CSASWGVGDGYTF

J: TRBJ1-2
V: TRBV25-1
size: few
D: .
DNA: TGTGCCAGCAGTGCATACACAGGGACCACCTATGGCTACACCTTC
CDR3: CASSAYTGTTYGYTF

J: TRBJ2-3
V: TRBV6-2/TRBV6-3
size: .
D: TRBD1
DNA: TGTGCCAGCAGGACTTACAGGGGGCGTAGCACAGATACGCAGTATTTT
CDR3: CASRTYRGRSTDTQYF

J: TRBJ2-3
V: TRBV19
size: few
D: TRBD2
DNA: TGTGCCAGTAGTATTCGGGGGGGCATAAGGACAGATACGCAGTATTTT
CDR3: CASSIRGGIRTDTQYF

J: TRBJ2-7
V: TRBV24-1
size: .
D: .
DNA: TGTGCCACCAGTGATTTGCTTGCCCCCTACGAGCAGTACTTC
CDR3: CATSDLLAPYEQYF

J: TRBJ1-2
V: TRBV28
size: .
D: TRBD1
DNA: TGTGCCAGCAGTCTCCCGGACAGGGCTGCGGATGGCTACACCTTC
CDR3: CASSLPDRAADGYTF

J: TRBJ1-1
V: TRBV7-8
size: few
D: .
DNA: TGTGCCAGCAGCTACCAAAAAGAAGCTTTCTTT
CDR3: CASSYQKEAFF

J: TRBJ2-7
V: TRBV11-2
size: .
D: TRBD1
DNA: TGTGCCAGCAGCGCCCGGACAGGGCCCTACGAGCAGTACTTC
CDR3: CASSARTGPYEQYF

J: TRBJ1-1
V: TRBV19
size: once
D: .
DNA: TGTGCCAGTAGTACCCGGAACACTGAAGCTTTCTTT
CDR3: CASSTRNTEAFF

J: TRBJ2-2
V: TRBV6-2/TRBV6-3
size: .
D: .
DNA: TGTGCCGGCTCAGGAGGGCGGGACACCGGGGAGCTGTTTTTT
CDR3: CAGSGGRDTGELFF

J: TRBJ2-5
V: TRBV7-9
size: .
D: .
DNA: TGTGCCAGCAGCCCAGGGTGGACAGACGCCCAAGAGACCCAGTACTTC
CDR3: CASSPGWTDAQETQYF

J: TRBJ2-1
V: TRBV28
size: .
D: TRBD1
DNA: TGTGCCAGCAGTTCATATCGCCCCTTCAGGTCAAGTAGGGGGCGATCTTACAATGAGCAGTTCTTC
CDR3: CASSSYRPFRSSRGRSYNEQFF

J: TRBJ1-5
V: TRBV2
size: .
D: .
DNA: TGTGCCAGCCGCCGGGGGCGGGGAGATCAGCCCCAGCATTTT
CDR3: CASRRGRGDQPQHF

J: TRBJ1-1
V: TRBV7-2
size: .
D: .
DNA: TGTGCCAGCAGCCCCCTAGGGGGTGACACTGAAGCTTTCTTT
CDR3: CASSPLGGDTEAFF

J: TRBJ1-1
V: TRBV19
size: .
D: TRBD1
DNA: TGTGCCAGTCAGACCACAGGGGACACTGAAGCTTTCTTT
CDR3: CASQTTGDTEAFF

J: TRBJ1-5
V: TRBV6-5
size: few
D: TRBD1
DNA: TGTGCCAGCAGTTACGAGACAGGGGTTCAGCCCCAGCATTTT
CDR3: CASSYETGVQPQHF

J: TRBJ2-1
V: TRBV6-5
size: few
D: TRBD1
DNA: TGTGCCAGCAGTTACCCAGGGGGCAATGAGCAGTTCTTC
CDR3: CASSYPGGNEQFF

J: TRBJ1-5
V: TRBV28
size: few
D: .
DNA: TGTGCCAGCAGGCCCCTAAATAGCAATCAGCCCCAGCATTTT
CDR3: CASRPLNSNQPQHF

J: TRBJ1-5
V: TRBV28
size: .
D: .
DNA: TGTGCCAGCAGAAGCCCGTATGGCACAGGGAGTCAGCCCCAGCATTTT
CDR3: CASRSPYGTGSQPQHF

J: TRBJ2-2
V: TRBV5-4
size: .
D: TRBD1
DNA: TGTGCCAGCAGCCTCCTGACAGGGGGTAATACCGGGGAGCTGTTTTTT
CDR3: CASSLLTGGNTGELFF

J: TRBJ2-1
V: TRBV7-6
size: .
D: .
DNA: TGTGCCAGCAGCTTGGACGGGATAGGATACAATGAGCAGTTCTTC
CDR3: CASSLDGIGYNEQFF

J: TRBJ1-5
V: TRBV3-1
size: .
D: .
DNA: TGTGCCAGCAGTGGCAGTCGCAATCAGCCCCAGCATTTT
CDR3: CASSGSRNQPQHF

J: TRBJ1-1
V: TRBV6-4
size: .
D: .
DNA: TGTGCCAGCAGTGTGACAGGAGGTAGCACTGAAGCTTTCTTT
CDR3: CASSVTGGSTEAFF

J: TRBJ1-2
V: TRBV12-3/TRBV12-4
size: .
D: TRBD1
DNA: TGTGCCAGCAGTTTGGACAGGGAGGGCTATGGCTACACCTTC
CDR3: CASSLDREGYGYTF

J: TRBJ2-1
V: TRBV6-1
size: .
D: TRBD2
DNA: TGTGCCAGCACCAGGACTAGCGGGAACTCCTACAATGAGCAGTTCTTC
CDR3: CASTRTSGNSYNEQFF

J: TRBJ2-7
V: TRBV20-1
size: .
D: TRBD2
DNA: TGCAGTGCTAGAGATGGGACTAGCGGGAGGAACGAGCAGTACTTC
CDR3: CSARDGTSGRNEQYF